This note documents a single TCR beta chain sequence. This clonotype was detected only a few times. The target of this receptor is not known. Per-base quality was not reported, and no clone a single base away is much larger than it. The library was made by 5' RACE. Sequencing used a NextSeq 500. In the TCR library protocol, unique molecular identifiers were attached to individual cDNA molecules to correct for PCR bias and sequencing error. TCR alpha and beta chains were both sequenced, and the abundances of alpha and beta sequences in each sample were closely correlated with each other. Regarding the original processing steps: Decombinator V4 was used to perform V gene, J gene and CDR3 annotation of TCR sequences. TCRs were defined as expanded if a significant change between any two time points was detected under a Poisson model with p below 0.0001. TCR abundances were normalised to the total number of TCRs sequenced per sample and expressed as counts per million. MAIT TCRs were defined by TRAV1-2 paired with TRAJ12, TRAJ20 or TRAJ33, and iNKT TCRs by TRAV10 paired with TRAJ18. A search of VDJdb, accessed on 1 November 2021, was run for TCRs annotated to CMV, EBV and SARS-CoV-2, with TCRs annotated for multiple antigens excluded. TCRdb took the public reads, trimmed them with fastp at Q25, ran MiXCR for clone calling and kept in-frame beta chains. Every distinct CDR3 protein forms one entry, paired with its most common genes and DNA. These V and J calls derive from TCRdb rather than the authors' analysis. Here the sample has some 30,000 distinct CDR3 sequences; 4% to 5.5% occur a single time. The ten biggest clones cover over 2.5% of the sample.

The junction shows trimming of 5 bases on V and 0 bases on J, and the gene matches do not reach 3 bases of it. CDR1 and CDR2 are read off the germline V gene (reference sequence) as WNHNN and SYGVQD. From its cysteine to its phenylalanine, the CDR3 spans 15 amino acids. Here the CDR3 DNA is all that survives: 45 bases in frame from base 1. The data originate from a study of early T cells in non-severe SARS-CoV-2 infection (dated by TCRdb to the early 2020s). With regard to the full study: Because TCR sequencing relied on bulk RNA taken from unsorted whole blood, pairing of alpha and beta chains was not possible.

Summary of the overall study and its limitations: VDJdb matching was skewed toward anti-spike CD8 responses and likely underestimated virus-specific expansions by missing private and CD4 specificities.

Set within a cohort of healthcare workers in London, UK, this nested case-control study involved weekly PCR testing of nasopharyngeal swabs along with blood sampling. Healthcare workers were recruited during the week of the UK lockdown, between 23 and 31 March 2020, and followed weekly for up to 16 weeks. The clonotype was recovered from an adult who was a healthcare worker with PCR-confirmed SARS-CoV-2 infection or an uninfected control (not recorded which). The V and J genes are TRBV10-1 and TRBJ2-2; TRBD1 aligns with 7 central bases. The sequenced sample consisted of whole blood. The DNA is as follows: TGCGCCAGCAGTAGGGACAGAACGAACACCGGGGAGCTGTTTTTT. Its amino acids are CASSRDRTNTGELFF.